The sample holds a few counts of the clone carrying this T cell receptor (beta chain). Its antigen is undetermined. For the library, individual cDNA molecules each received unique molecular identifiers. As processed by the authors: From roughly 23,000 to 640,000 TCRs were found per sample, with a median of approximately 92,000. TCRdb re-called the RACE reads through MiXCR, storing one row per CDR3 protein. The V and J calls were not made by the authors but by TCRdb's processing. The data show 200,000 to 300,000 distinct CDR3 sequences, with about 8.1% seen just once and about 2.5% held by the top ten. The data derive from a study of human T cells and chemical hapten exposure. Per germline, CDR1 SGHTA and CDR2 FQGNSA. V lost 5 bases, J lost 2 bases, and 9 bases stayed unmatched. CDR3 length: 15 residues. Whole-study results and caveats: Significantly more large CDR3 similarity clusters were formed by expanded TCRs than by controls.

Noted time point: pre-sensitization, week 0. The treatment: therapeutic diphenylcyclopropenone sensitization with weekly scalp DPC. This sample comprised whole blood, obtained in connection with sensitization to the hapten diphenylcyclopropenone (DPC). V gene TRBV7-2 combines with J gene TRBJ2-7; 7 bases line up with TRBD2. The TCR comes from a woman aged 40 to 50 with alopecia areata. Some clones in this sample may be carry-over from other donors' samples. The CDR3 spells CASSPVSGSTYEQYF. The CDR3 bases are TGTGCCAGCAGCCCAGTTAGCGGGTCTACCTACGAGCAGTACTTC.